This TCR beta chain was observed in a study of blood T cell repertoires in COVID-19. The wider study: Collection of acute and convalescent COVID-19 samples took place in the United States, Italy and Spain. T cells, B-cell-depleted T cells, or PBMCs provided the cDNA or gDNA that served as material.

Trimming removed 0 bases from V and 1 base from J; junction bases left unmatched: 3. Germline V gives CDR1 SGHRS, CDR2 YFSETQ. CDR3 length: 15 residues. Original methodology: Researchers report that nucleated cell counts were estimated from reference gene primer amplification. Clones were read by immunoSEQ multiplex PCR, and TCRdb kept only the in-frame ones, dropping some. The D gene and trimming were derived from the DNA, and the V and J assignments and clone size from that table. The sample holds roughly 220,000 clones; around 81% are singletons and the top ten take roughly 2.3%. The sample was peripheral blood. The source is a woman aged 55-70 years with acute or convalescent COVID-19. The rearrangement joins TRBV5-1 to TRBJ1-1; 7 bases match TRBD1. This CDR3 reads CASSLGSGGNTEAFF. CDR3 nucleotides: TGCGCCAGCAGCTTGGGTTCAGGGGGGAACACTGAAGCTTTCTTT.